This entry lists 28 T cell receptor beta chains sequenced from one sample in a study of blood T cell repertoires in COVID-19 (dated by TCRdb to between 2020 and 2021). Library method: the immunoSEQ multiplex PCR assay. TCRdb took over this immuneACCESS table, retaining in-frame rearrangements with V and J assigned. Such tables are incomplete; in checked studies, under half of the missing clones stem from an unresolved V gene, and the remainder is unexplained. This sample lists nearly 200,000 clones; 70% to 90% were detected once. Roughly 8.4% of the sample is taken by the ten largest. Sequenced material: PBMCs or T cells enriched from blood (not recorded which). These TCRs come from a woman under 30 who had recovered from COVID-19.

This clone occurred once. This chain links TRBV15 with TRBJ2-5; possibly TRBD2 for D (6 bases). From germline, CDR1 is LNHNV and CDR2 YYDKDF (reference sequence). CDR3 length equals 15 residues. V shed 0 bases and J shed 4 bases, with 12 bases lying between them. In nucleotides, the CDR3 is TGTGCCACCAGCAGAGATCGGGGGAGCGGAGAGACCCAGTACTTC. Its protein product is CATSRDRGSGETQYF.

In this sample, this clone turned up once. This sequence joins TRBV3-1 (or the pseudogene TRBV3-2) and TRBJ2-1; 8 bases are a match to TRBD2. This CDR3 has 16 residues. The V gene end was trimmed by 4 bases and the J gene end by 5 bases; junction bases not matched to a gene: 10. Germline V CDR1 and CDR2: LGHDT, YNNKEL (reference sequence). The chain's CDR3 is CASSRRGGRGDNEQFF. CDR3 nucleotides: TGTGCCAGCAGCCGCCGGGGGGGCCGTGGGGACAATGAGCAGTTCTTC.

The genes are TRBV27 and TRBJ1-3; no firm D call. Germline V gene sequence: CDR1 MNHEY, CDR2 SMNVEV (reference sequence). Trimming shortened V by 7 bases and J by 0 bases, and 16 bases separated the two germline ends. This CDR3 has 16 amino acids. CDR3 sequence: CASNKNTRHSGNTIYF. The CDR3 DNA reads as TGTGCCAGCAACAAAAACACCAGACACTCTGGAAACACCATATATTTT.

The rearrangement joins TRBV6-5 to TRBJ2-7; the match to TRBD1 covers 8 bases. Germline V gene data show CDR1 as MNHEY and CDR2 as SVGAGI. V shed 4 bases and J 3 bases; nucleotides not matched to a gene: 11. The CDR3 runs to 16 residues. Here the CDR3 reads CASSSLGQGGLYEQYF. The CDR3 DNA reads as TGTGCCAGCAGTTCCCTAGGACAGGGAGGTCTCTACGAGCAGTACTTC.

The CDR3 spells CASSSGTPNEKLFF. DNA for the CDR3: TGTGCCAGCAGCTCCGGGACACCTAATGAAAAACTGTTTTTT. The V and J genes are TRBV28 and TRBJ1-4, with D possibly TRBD1 on 6 matching bases. The germline gives CDR1 MDHEN, CDR2 SYDVKM. V was cut by 6 bases and J by 3 bases, with 11 bases left in between. The CDR3 runs 14 residues.

The chain couples TRBV6-4 to TRBJ2-6; D call uncertain. V lost 6 bases and J 0 bases, leaving 12 bases between the germline ends. The CDR3 covers 16 residues. Germline assignment: CDR1 MRHNA and CDR2 SNTAGT. CDR3 DNA sequence: TGTGCCAGCAGCTTAGCACCTAACTCTGGGGCCAACGTCCTGACTTTC. Its translation: CASSLAPNSGANVLTF.

V and J are TRBV4-1 and TRBJ2-7; TRBD1 aligns across 9 bases. The length of the CDR3 is 14 residues. The germline gives CDR1 MGHRA, CDR2 YSYEKL. CDR3 in amino acids: CATPKRDRVDEQYF. As DNA, the CDR3 is TGCGCTACACCGAAACGGGACAGGGTAGACGAGCAGTACTTC.

The chain links TRBV28 to TRBJ1-6; tentatively, D is TRBD1 (5 bases). CDR1 is MDHEN and CDR2 is SYDVKM in the germline V gene. This CDR3 has 17 residues. The V gene lost 2 bases and the J gene lost 0 bases, with 11 bases spanning the gap. CDR3 loop: CASSLAPGISYNSPLHF. DNA for the CDR3: TGTGCCAGCAGTTTAGCGCCAGGGATCTCCTATAATTCACCCCTCCACTTT.

This clone was found once. This chain's CDR3 is CASSAGDNYGYTF. In DNA form, the CDR3 reads TGTGCCAGCAGCGCGGGAGATAACTATGGCTACACCTTC. The rearrangement uses TRBV7-9 and TRBJ1-2, with D uncertain. The CDR3 contains 13 residues. V lost 5 bases and J 1 base, leaving 8 bases between the germline ends. The germline V gene encodes CDR1 SEHNR and CDR2 FQNEAQ (reference sequence). Full variable domain (missing parts from reference TRBV7-9 and TRBJ1-2): DTGVSQNPRHKITKRGQNVTFRCDPISEHNRLYWYRQTLGQGPEFLTYFQNEAQLEKSRLLSDRFSAERPKGSFSTLEIQRTEQGDSAMYLCASSAGDNYGYTFGSGTRLTVV.

The chain joins TRBV10-3 to TRBJ1-1; tentative D call: TRBD1 (6 bases). Germline V lookup: CDR1 ENHRY, CDR2 SYGVKD. The ends were cut back, 2 bases at V and 11 bases at J, with 15 bases in the middle. The CDR3 totals 13 residues. The CDR3 region has the DNA TGTGCCATCAGTGAGCATACCGGACAGTCCGCTTTCTTT. Protein sequence: CAISEHTGQSAFF.

The chain is built from TRBV5-1 and TRBJ2-7; D uncertain. Trimming took 4 bases from V and 3 from J, leaving 11 bases between them. Germline values: CDR1 SGHRS, CDR2 YFSETQ. The CDR3 consists of 13 residues. The CDR3, as DNA: TGCGCCAGCAGCGCAGGCTCCTACTACGAGCAGTACTTC. It translates to CASSAGSYYEQYF.

V usage is TRBV12-3 or TRBV12-4 and J usage is TRBJ1-3; D is unresolved. Trimming cost V 5 bases and J 2 bases, with 7 bases left between them. This CDR3 contains 13 residues. CDR3 DNA: TGTGCCAGCAGTCAAAACACTGGAAACACCATATATTTT. Protein product: CASSQNTGNTIYF.

The chain employs TRBV11-2 and TRBJ2-7; 7 bases match TRBD1. Trimming removed 3 bases from V and 0 bases from J; junction bases left unmatched: 2. The CDR3 loop spans 14 amino acids. Germline V gene lookup returns CDR1 SGHAT and CDR2 FQNNGV. CDR3: CASSFTGASYEQYF. CDR3 sequence (DNA): TGTGCCAGCAGCTTTACAGGGGCCTCCTACGAGCAGTACTTC.

This clone was counted a few times. Other DNA sequences in the same sample also yield this CDR3. The rearrangement links TRBV3-1 (or the pseudogene TRBV3-2) to TRBJ1-2; D remains unclear. Germline V gene lookup returns CDR1 LGHDT and CDR2 YNNKEL (reference sequence). The V and J ends lost 0 bases and 5 bases respectively, with 7 bases between them. There are 13 residues in the CDR3. CDR3 nucleotides: TGTGCCAGCAGCCAAGATGGGAGTTATGGCTACACCTTC. This sequence encodes CASSQDGSYGYTF.

The CDR3 loop is CAWCLRGRTEAFF. The DNA of the CDR3 is TGTGCCTGGTGCCTCAGGGGGCGGACTGAAGCTTTCTTT. The chain combines TRBV30 with TRBJ1-1; 8 bases agree with TRBD1. With 5 bases clipped from V and 5 bases from J, the junction kept 7 bases outside the gene matches. Per the germline V gene, CDR1 is GTSNPN and CDR2 is SVGIG (reference sequence). The CDR3 loop spans 13 amino acids.

The genes are TRBV13 and TRBJ1-5; D might be TRBD1 (6 bases). The CDR3 has 14 residues. CDR1 and CDR2 (germline): PRHDT, FYEKMQ (reference sequence). The germline V and J ends were trimmed by 2 bases and 11 bases, with 16 bases remaining between them. The CDR3 here is CASSLRGAGQSQHF. The CDR3, as DNA: TGTGCCAGCAGCTTACGGGGGGCCGGACAGTCCCAGCATTTT.

This chain uses TRBV28 with TRBJ2-7; 9 positions match TRBD1. J lost 5 bases, V lost 5 bases, and 13 bases had no gene match. The CDR3 loop spans 16 amino acids. The germline gives CDR1 MDHEN, CDR2 SYDVKM. The CDR3 is CASSPPGTGSLDEQYF. CDR3 in DNA: TGTGCCAGCAGTCCGCCCGGGACAGGGTCTTTAGACGAGCAGTACTTC.

A single count supports this clone. The chain combines TRBV7-9 with TRBJ1-3; D call uncertain. Germline CDR1 SEHNR, CDR2 FQNEAQ (reference sequence). The length of the CDR3 is 18 residues. Trimming removed 6 bases at V and 0 bases at J, with 21 bases between. This CDR3 reads CASRNPRARGLSGNTIYF. The CDR3 DNA is TGTGCCAGCAGGAACCCGAGGGCTAGAGGGCTCTCTGGAAACACCATATATTTT.

The chain is built from TRBV11-2 and TRBJ2-1, with 10 nucleotides matching TRBD2. J was trimmed by 6 bases and V by 6 bases; bases with no gene match: 8. Germline V gene sequence: CDR1 SGHAT, CDR2 FQNNGV. This CDR3 spans 15 amino acids. The chain's CDR3 is CASRDSGGNVNEQFF. CDR3 nucleotide sequence: TGTGCCAGCAGGGATAGCGGGGGGAACGTCAATGAGCAGTTCTTC.

J is TRBJ1-2 and V is TRBV28; D not resolved. Trimming stripped 2 bases from V and 0 bases from J, with 7 bases between. The length of the CDR3 is 14 residues. The germline gives CDR1 MDHEN, CDR2 SYDVKM. In DNA form, the CDR3 reads TGTGCCAGCAGTTTAACACTAACTAACTATGGCTACACCTTC. Protein product: CASSLTLTNYGYTF.

This clone was found once. The V and J genes are TRBV6-1 and TRBJ2-7; TRBD1 agrees at 7 bases. Trimming took 3 bases from V and 2 from J; bases not matched to a gene: 1. The CDR3 consists of 13 residues. Germline CDR1 and CDR2: MNHNS and SASEGT. This CDR3 reads CASSEGQTYEQYF. In nucleotides, the CDR3 is TGTGCCAGCAGTGAGGGACAGACCTACGAGCAGTACTTC.

This rearrangement joins TRBV2 to TRBJ2-5, with 11 bases lining up with TRBD2. Germline V lookup: CDR1 SNHLY, CDR2 FYNNEI. The CDR3 contains 15 residues. The ends lost 7 bases at V and 2 bases at J; junction bases unmatched: 6. For the CDR3, the DNA is TGTGCCAGCATTGGTCGACTAGCGGGACAAGAGACCCAGTACTTC. As protein: CASIGRLAGQETQYF.

CDR3 sequence (DNA): TGTGCCAGAAGCCAGGGGGCGGGTGGCTACACCTTC. It yields the protein CARSQGAGGYTF. The chain has TRBV5-3 and TRBJ1-2; 8 bases map to TRBD1. TRBV5-3 falls under the ORF class, with uncertain function. The length of the CDR3 is 12 residues. The V and J ends lost 4 bases and 7 bases, in that order; junction bases with no gene match: 3.

V gene TRBV4-1 combines with J gene TRBJ2-1, with TRBD1 identical over 8 bases. Trimming cost V 1 base and J 6 bases; bases outside gene matches: 8. The germline V gene encodes CDR1 MGHRA and CDR2 YSYEKL. This CDR3 region has 16 residues. This CDR3 is CASSQVMQGAGNEQFF. For the CDR3, the DNA is TGCGCCAGCAGCCAAGTTATGCAGGGGGCCGGCAATGAGCAGTTCTTC.

The chain uses TRBV6-5 and TRBJ2-3; the D gene is possibly TRBD2 (5 bases). Trimming removed 4 bases from V and 1 base from J, with 12 bases in between. Germline loops: CDR1 MNHEY, CDR2 SVGAGI. The length of the CDR3 is 15 residues. The CDR3 region is CASSSRAQGTDTQYF. The CDR3 DNA reads TGTGCCAGCAGTTCGCGGGCCCAGGGCACAGATACGCAGTATTTT.

The chain employs TRBV2 and TRBJ1-2, with 12 positions matching TRBD1. V dropped 10 bases and J dropped 6; count of bases not matched to a gene: 12. Germline CDR1 SNHLY, CDR2 FYNNEI. CDR3 size: 15 residues. The chain's CDR3 is CATFEPGQGANGYTF. The CDR3 DNA follows: TGTGCCACCTTCGAGCCGGGACAGGGGGCAAATGGCTACACCTTC.

The V and J genes are TRBV30 and TRBJ1-6; a weak D match, TRBD1 (5 bases). V lost 5 bases to trimming and J lost 6 bases, with 11 bases between them. The CDR3 consists of 13 residues. CDR1 and CDR2 from the germline V gene are GTSNPN and SVGIG (reference sequence). The CDR3: CAWVDGGNSPLHF. CDR3 sequence (DNA): TGTGCCTGGGTGGACGGGGGTAATTCACCCCTCCACTTT.

V and J are TRBV14 and TRBJ2-6; D possibly corresponds to TRBD2 (5 bases). With 3 bases removed from V and 4 bases from J, the gap between germline ends came to 16 bases. CDR3 length: 17 residues. Germline CDR1 reads SGHDN; CDR2 reads FVKESK. The DNA of the CDR3 is TGTGCCAGCAGCCATCCCCGGGCGGGTCTCGGGGCCAACGTCCTGACTTTC. Residues: CASSHPRAGLGANVLTF.